This TCR beta chain stems from a study of type 1 and type 2 diabetes patients (dated by TCRdb to the mid-2010s). The study in broad terms: About ten type 1 diabetes patients, a few type 2 diabetes patients and about 6 nondiabetic controls were recruited in China to form the cohort. Altogether, 15 million to 20 million paired-end reads were produced across the whole study. Across the study, CD4+ and CD8+ T cells were positively selected from PBMCs by means of CD4 or CD8 MicroBeads on MACS columns. The TCRbeta libraries underwent paired-end sequencing on Illumina HiSeq 2000 or MiSeq instruments. The study used high-throughput sequencing to profile TCRbeta repertoires and compare individuals with type 1 diabetes, type 2 diabetes and no diabetes. V gene usage was similar between approximately 20-cycle and 25-cycle amplification, suggesting similar primer efficiencies and random PCR bias. For the type 1 diabetes patients, the type 2 diabetes patients acted as a disease comparison group.

On the study overall, not on this receptor specifically: Age and gender were not matched between study groups, possibly biasing interpretation. Only a few highly-expanded CD4+ clones (median one) were found in type 2 diabetes patients, and these clones made up a median about 3.9% of reads. Type 2 diabetes repertoires showed high diversity, significantly greater than type 1 diabetes repertoires in both CD4+ and CD8+ T cells. Type 2 diabetes and control samples had highly correlated V and J gene usage patterns, with the correlation between samples averaging around 0.97. Only a limited number of T2D and control samples were sequenced, so some T1D-only HECs might also appear in more T2D or control samples.

Trimming costs V 7 bases and J 10 bases, and their ends lie 5 bases apart. CDR1 and CDR2, per the germline V gene, are SGHRS and YFSETQ. Spanning cysteine to phenylalanine, the CDR3 consists of 8 amino acids. The kept DNA is CDR3 alone, 24 bases in frame from the first base. As regards this clonotype: The target of this receptor is not known. One base away there is no much larger clone; base qualities are not given.

TCRdb records Illumina MiSeq as the sequencer. For TCRbeta CDR3 amplification, the template was genomic DNA taken from the sorted T cell subsets. The TCRbeta CDR3 region was amplified by multiplex PCR using 30 forward and 13 reverse primers. PCR products were purified with AMPure XP beads, then indices and adaptors were added in a second roughly 24-cycle PCR. Before sequencing, the QIAquick Gel Extraction Kit was used to gel-purify the libraries. Per the authors' processing: Paired-end reads were merged with FLASH and aligned to IMGT V, D and J germline references using IgBLAST. Reads with less than 70% alignment identity to germline references were removed, leaving 11,114,426 reads across the study. CDR3 boundaries, reading frame and productivity were assigned according to IMGT definitions. Clones at or above 1% of reads were defined as highly-expanded clones, and diversity was measured by normalized Shannon entropy. Unpaired two-tailed t-tests were used to test group differences in Shannon entropy. The raw public data were reprocessed by TCRdb itself: fastp quality trimming at Q25, MiXCR clonotype calling, in-frame beta chains only. For every CDR3 protein sequence, its rows merge into one entry that carries the most common genes and DNA. These V and J calls rely on TCRdb rather than the paper's analysis. The sample data list a few hundred thousand distinct CDR3 sequences, and roughly 48% of these were observed just once. Clones ranked in the top ten supply about an eighth of the sample.

Every diabetic patient fulfilled standard classification criteria for type 1 or type 2 diabetes, and glucose and C-peptide were measured using WHO-recommended methods. Donors with other autoimmune diseases or infections within the previous four weeks were excluded from participation. From each participant, around 10 milliliters of peripheral blood were collected. LymphoPrep density separation was used to isolate PBMCs. This TCR was recovered from a man in his late teens or twenties with type 2 diabetes. The chain is assembled from TRBV5-1 and TRBJ1-1; the D segment cannot be called with confidence. Material: peripheral blood mononuclear cells (PBMCs). The DNA reads as follows: TGCGCCAGCTGGGGAGCTTTCTTT. Its protein reads: CASWGAFF.